A selection of T cell receptor beta chains follows, all from one sample in a study of long-term antiretroviral therapy in people with HIV. Clones were read by immunoSEQ multiplex PCR, and TCRdb kept only the in-frame ones, dropping some. Among 15,000 to 20,000 clones listed, under 85% were seen once. Sequences were derived from unsorted PBMCs, sampled 2.3 years after starting antiretroviral therapy. Source of these receptors: a woman in her forties with HIV. Both conserved end residues are part of each CDR3. A D gene is named only where the DNA matches it firmly. The size entry is marked missing in some rows and otherwise reads once, few, many or a size class.

V gene	clone size	D gene	J gene	CDR3 DNA	CDR3 protein
TRBV11-3	-	TRBD2	TRBJ2-2	TGTGCCAGCAGCTCGGGGGGGACCGGGGAGCTGTTTTTT	CASSSGGTGELFF
TRBV30	-	TRBD1	TRBJ1-2	TGTGCCTGGAACCAGGGGGGGGGTGGTGGCTACACCTTC	CAWNQGGGGGYTF
TRBV5-1	-	-	TRBJ2-5	TGCGCCAGCAGCTTGGCGTTCAGACAGCAAGAGACCCAGTACTTC	CASSLAFRQQETQYF
TRBV7-8	-	-	TRBJ1-1	TGTGCCAGCAGCTTAAGGGAGGGGCTCGGAGGAGCTTTCTTT	CASSLREGLGGAFF
TRBV7-9	few	-	TRBJ2-7	TGTGCCAGCAGCTTAGCGATACTGGGATGGGACGAGCAGTACTTC	CASSLAILGWDEQYF
TRBV6-6	few	-	TRBJ2-3	TGTGCCAGCAGTAAACAGGGATTCACAGATACGCAGTATTTT	CASSKQGFTDTQYF
TRBV7-9	few	-	TRBJ2-7	TGTGCCAGCAGCCCAGAGACCTCAGCCGAGCAGTACTTC	CASSPETSAEQYF
TRBV30	once	-	TRBJ2-3	TGTGCCTGGAGTGTATGGAGCGCGGATACGCAGTATTTT	CAWSVWSADTQYF
TRBV4-1	-	-	TRBJ2-5	TGCGCCAGCAGCCAACGGGACGGATCGATGGAGCAGTACTTC	CASSQRDGSMEQYF
TRBV14	-	-	TRBJ2-1	TGTGCCAGCAGCCAATTCACAGAGCAGTTCTTC	CASSQFTEQFF
TRBV7-8	-	TRBD2	TRBJ2-1	TGTGCCAGCAGCTTAGAGTCGGTGGGGGTAGCGGGTAAAAGCTCCTACAATGAGCAGTTCTTC	CASSLESVGVAGKSSYNEQFF
TRBV19	few	TRBD2	TRBJ2-7	TGTGCCAGTAGTATAGGTCTGGGAACTAGCGGGAGTGGTAGTCCCTACGAGCAGTACTTC	CASSIGLGTSGSGSPYEQYF
TRBV5-5	-	-	TRBJ1-1	TGTGCCAGCAGCTGGGGGGGGAACACTGAAGCTTTCTTT	CASSWGGNTEAFF
TRBV19	-	-	TRBJ1-2	TGTGCCAGTAATTTGCAGGGGATCCTCTCTAAGGGCTACACCTTC	CASNLQGILSKGYTF
TRBV30	-	-	TRBJ2-7	TGTGCCTCGGAGGATATTCGTGACTCCTACGAGCAGTACTTC	CASEDIRDSYEQYF
TRBV13	few	-	TRBJ1-1	TGTGCCAGCAGCCAGTACGGGGACACTGAAGCTTTCTTT	CASSQYGDTEAFF
TRBV5-4	once	-	TRBJ1-4	TGTGCCAGCACAAAAGGGGGGACAAATGAAAAACTGTTTTTT	CASTKGGTNEKLFF
TRBV7-2	-	TRBD2	TRBJ2-2	TGTGCCAGCCGCGGACTAGCGGGAGGGACCGGGGAGCTGTTTTTT	CASRGLAGGTGELFF
TRBV11-2	-	-	TRBJ2-7	TGTGCCAGCAGCTTCGGACACTCCAATTACTACGAGCAGTACTTC	CASSFGHSNYYEQYF
TRBV29-1	once	TRBD1	TRBJ2-2	TGCAGCGTTACAGGGGACACCGGGGAGCTGTTTTTT	CSVTGDTGELFF
TRBV5-1	-	-	TRBJ1-1	TGCGCCAGCAGCTTGGTGGTCGGTGAAGCTTTCTTT	CASSLVVGEAFF
TRBV29-1	-	TRBD2	TRBJ2-7	TGCAGCGTGGAAGCGGGGAGCTCCTACGAGCAGTACTTC	CSVEAGSSYEQYF
TRBV11-3	-	TRBD2	TRBJ2-3	TGTGCCAGCAGCCCGAGACTAGCTCGGGCAGATACGCAGTATTTT	CASSPRLARADTQYF
TRBV30	-	TRBD2	TRBJ2-5	TGTGCCTGGATGCGGCTAGCGGGAGTAGGGACCCAGTACTTC	CAWMRLAGVGTQYF
TRBV5-4	-	-	TRBJ2-3	TGTGCCAGCAGCTGGGGCAAAATGATGGGCACAGATACGCAGTATTTT	CASSWGKMMGTDTQYF
TRBV7-8	once	-	TRBJ2-5	TGTGCCAGCAGCCCACGAGTGCGAGAGACCCAGTACTTC	CASSPRVRETQYF
TRBV29-1	-	-	TRBJ2-3	TGCAGCGCACGGGGAATTAACACAGATACGCAGTATTTT	CSARGINTDTQYF
TRBV4-1	few	-	TRBJ1-6	TGCGCCAGCAGCCAGGGAACGACAGCGGGAATCCTCCACTTT	CASSQGTTAGILHF